Presented here are 5 T cell receptor beta chains from one specimen sequenced in a study of cytomegalovirus exposure and HLA in healthy donors. 13 Jbeta primers and 60 Vbeta primers were used for the PCR. The assay was immunoSEQ multiplex PCR, and TCRdb's table has in-frame clones only and misses some. The data contain 130,000 or so clones, approximately 82% of them singletons. The sample taken for sequencing was PBMCs. The receptors originated from a woman aged 40 to 55 in good health and CMV-seronegative.

The rearrangement uses TRBV2 and TRBJ1-2, with 7 nucleotides matching TRBD1. The CDR3 totals 14 residues. V dropped 0 bases and J dropped 4; count of bases not matched to a gene: 2. The V gene's germline CDR1 is SNHLY and CDR2 FYNNEI. The CDR3 DNA sequence: TGTGCCAGCAGTGAAGCCAGGGGGATCTATGGCTACACCTTC. It is translated as CASSEARGIYGYTF.

V gene TRBV10-3 combines with J gene TRBJ2-7; the match to TRBD2 covers 8 bases. Looked up from germline, CDR1 is ENHRY and CDR2 is SYGVKD. V shed 11 bases and J 4 bases; nucleotides not matched to a gene: 7. The CDR3 sequence is 12 residues long. The CDR3 reads CASKAGAYEQYF. Here the CDR3 DNA reads TGTGCCTCCAAAGCGGGAGCTTACGAGCAGTACTTC.

This clone has only one observation. The chain uses TRBV5-1 and TRBJ2-1; 13 nucleotides align to TRBD2. Germline CDR1 SGHRS, CDR2 YFSETQ. The CDR3 spans 16 residues. J lost 6 bases, V lost 3 bases, and 6 bases had no gene match. CDR3 loop: CASSWSLAGGANEQFF. In DNA, the CDR3 is TGCGCCAGCAGCTGGTCACTAGCGGGAGGGGCCAATGAGCAGTTCTTC.

This clone was observed once. The rearrangement joins TRBV10-2 to TRBJ1-2; perhaps TRBD1 as D (6 bases). The CDR3 is 15 amino acids. Trimming removed 4 bases from V and 4 bases from J, with 16 bases in between. In germline, CDR1 is WSHSY, CDR2 SAAADI. The CDR3 region is CASSGWGLASYGYTF. CDR3 nucleotides: TGCGCCAGCAGTGGATGGGGGCTTGCTAGCTATGGCTACACCTTC.

The chain is built from TRBV5-6 and TRBJ1-1; D unresolved. CDR3 length: 15 amino acids. The germline V gene has CDR1 SGHDT and CDR2 YYEEEE. With 2 bases removed from V and 0 bases from J, the gap between germline ends came to 11 bases. The CDR3 here is CASSFPRLMNTEAFF. CDR3 nucleotides: TGTGCCAGCAGCTTCCCACGGTTAATGAACACTGAAGCTTTCTTT.